The 26 T cell receptor beta chains presented below share a single source sample, sequenced in a study of blood T cell repertoires in COVID-19. Repertoires were generated with immunoSEQ multiplex PCR, while TCRdb's copy carries only in-frame clones and drops some. The table records 150,000 to 200,000 clones, around 80% of them present only once. Material for sequencing was peripheral blood. The receptors derive from a man aged 55 to 70 with active or convalescent COVID-19.

A single count supports this clone. The CDR3 DNA follows: TGTGCCAGCAGCCAAGGGGCGGGACAGAGAAACACCATATATTTT. Its protein is CASSQGAGQRNTIYF. This chain connects TRBV3-1 (or the pseudogene TRBV3-2) to TRBJ1-3; 7 bases map to TRBD1. The J segment lost 5 bases and the V segment lost 1 base, leaving 5 bases of the junction unmatched. The germline V gene has CDR1 LGHDT and CDR2 YNNKEL (reference sequence). The CDR3 totals 15 residues.

The chain carries TRBV18 and TRBJ2-1; weak D call: TRBD1 (5 bases). Trimming cost V 6 bases and J 0 bases, with 12 bases left between them. From germline, CDR1 is KGHSH and CDR2 LQKENI. The CDR3 contains 15 residues. CDR3 DNA sequence: TGTGCCAGCTCCCAAGACAGCCCCTCCTACAATGAGCAGTTCTTC. Amino acid sequence: CASSQDSPSYNEQFF.

V is TRBV12-3 or TRBV12-4 and J is TRBJ2-7, with D perhaps matching TRBD1 (6 bases). The CDR3 covers 13 residues. V was clipped by 3 bases and J by 6 bases, with 12 bases between them. The DNA for the CDR3 is TGTGCCAGCAGTTTCGGGGACACCCGCGAGCAGTACTTC. Protein: CASSFGDTREQYF.

The table lists this clone with a count of one. The J gene is TRBJ1-6, the V gene TRBV6-6; 9 nucleotides align to TRBD1. V lost 5 bases to trimming and J lost 0 bases; unmatched junction nucleotides: 2. Per germline, CDR1 MNHNY and CDR2 SVGAGI (reference sequence). The CDR3 runs 16 residues. CDR3 region: CASSVGQGSYNSPLHF. CDR3 sequence (DNA): TGTGCCAGCAGTGTGGGACAGGGCTCCTATAATTCACCCCTCCACTTT.

This clone was seen only once. J is TRBJ2-7 and V is TRBV28; 10 nucleotides align to TRBD2. With 5 bases clipped from V and 7 bases from J, the junction kept 14 bases outside the gene matches. CDR3 length: 16 amino acids. Germline V gene sequence: CDR1 MDHEN, CDR2 SYDVKM. This CDR3 is CASSPRVAGGGGEQYF. The CDR3 DNA is TGTGCCAGCAGTCCACGGGTAGCGGGAGGAGGGGGAGAGCAGTACTTC.

This clone was found a few times. The chain has TRBV14 and TRBJ2-1; 11 bases align to TRBD1. This CDR3 has 19 amino acids. Losses at the gene ends were 4 bases for V and 6 bases for J; bases not matched to a gene: 17. Germline values: CDR1 SGHDN, CDR2 FVKESK. The CDR3 region is CASSLNPRRGQGAVNEQFF. In DNA form, the CDR3 reads TGTGCCAGCAGCCTTAACCCTCGCCGTGGACAGGGGGCCGTCAATGAGCAGTTCTTC. The full variable domain, rest sourced from reference TRBV14 and TRBJ2-1, is EAGVTQFPSHSVIEKGQTVTLRCDPISGHDNLYWYRRVMGKEIKFLLHFVKESKQDESGMPNNRFLAERTGGTYSTLKVQPAELEDSGVYFCASSLNPRRGQGAVNEQFFGPGTRLTVL.

The V gene is TRBV15, the J gene TRBJ2-5; possible D gene TRBD1, 6 bases. CDR3 size: 15 residues. The germline V gene encodes CDR1 LNHNV and CDR2 YYDKDF (reference sequence). The V end lost 0 bases, the J end lost 2 bases, and 10 bases lay between the germline ends. This CDR3 is CATSRDPRGQETQYF. CDR3 nucleotides: TGTGCCACCAGCAGAGATCCCAGGGGACAAGAGACCCAGTACTTC.

The V call is TRBV29-1, the J call TRBJ2-7; 7 nucleotides agree with TRBD1. Germline values: CDR1 SQVTM, CDR2 ANQGSEA. The J segment lost 2 bases and the V segment lost 2 bases, leaving 6 bases of the junction unmatched. There are 14 residues in the CDR3. CDR3 region: CSVELRQGAYEQYF. As DNA, the CDR3 is TGCAGCGTTGAACTTCGGCAGGGGGCCTACGAGCAGTACTTC.

This chain links TRBV6-5 with TRBJ1-2; D gene ambiguous. The V and J ends lost 11 bases and 5 bases respectively, with 21 bases between them. The germline CDR1 and CDR2 sequences are MNHEY and SVGAGI. This CDR3 contains 14 residues. CDR3 bases: TGTGCCTGCGTCAGAGCTCAGACTTCGTATGGCTACACCTTC. Protein product: CACVRAQTSYGYTF.

The V gene is TRBV24-1, the J gene TRBJ1-1, with D hard to call. This CDR3 has 13 amino acids. Trimming took off 9 bases at V and 5 bases at J, with 15 bases between the two ends. Looked up from germline, CDR1 is KGHDR and CDR2 is SFDVKD. CDR3 residues: CATPVLASTEAFF. The CDR3 DNA reads as TGTGCCACCCCAGTACTAGCCTCGACTGAAGCTTTCTTT.

A note on this clone: At one boundary the junction diverges from the germline segment, which might be a read error. J is TRBJ2-5 and V is TRBV28, with 10 bases identical to TRBD2. This CDR3 comprises 16 residues. The V gene's germline CDR1 is MDHEN and CDR2 SYDVKM. The CDR3 spells CASSLSGLAYQETQYF. The CDR3 DNA is TGTGCCAGCAGCTTATCGGGACTAGCGTACCAAGAGACCCAGTACTTC.

The rearrangement uses TRBV9 and TRBJ1-6, with D unclear. Germline V gives CDR1 SGDLS, CDR2 YYNGEE. V gave up 3 bases and J gave up 10 bases, with 14 bases separating them. The CDR3 consists of 14 residues. This CDR3 reads CASSGGGIGSPLHF. The DNA for the CDR3 is TGTGCCAGCAGCGGGGGAGGGATTGGCTCACCCCTCCACTTT.

The genes are TRBV5-1 and TRBJ2-2, with 9 bases identical to TRBD1. This CDR3 has 15 amino acids. J was trimmed by 3 bases and V by 3 bases; bases with no gene match: 3. CDR1 and CDR2 from the germline V gene are SGHRS and YFSETQ. CDR3 amino acids: CASSSQGADTGELFF. The CDR3 DNA follows: TGCGCCAGCAGCTCACAGGGGGCTGACACCGGGGAGCTGTTTTTT.

This clone was picked up many times. The chain uses TRBV7-9 and TRBJ2-5; maybe TRBD2 (5 bases). V was clipped by 2 bases and J by 5 bases, with 15 bases between them. The germline V gene encodes CDR1 SEHNR and CDR2 FQNEAQ (reference sequence). The CDR3 runs 15 residues. CDR3 sequence (DNA): TGTGCCAGCAGCTTAATCACGGGGTCCGAGGAGACCCAGTACTTC. It yields the protein CASSLITGSEETQYF.

This chain connects TRBV25-1 to TRBJ2-3, with 9 bases fitting TRBD1. This CDR3 has 15 residues. Germline CDR1 MGHDK, CDR2 SYGVNS. V shed 5 bases and J 5 bases; nucleotides not matched to a gene: 8. The CDR3 DNA is TGTGCCAGCAGTACTTTCGACAGGGGGGAAGATACGCAGTATTTT. Amino acids: CASSTFDRGEDTQYF.

The rearrangement links TRBV2 to TRBJ2-1; a possible D gene is TRBD1 (6 bases). Trimming took 1 base from V and 7 from J, leaving 17 bases between them. Germline V gives CDR1 SNHLY, CDR2 FYNNEI. This CDR3 contains 16 residues. The CDR3 DNA sequence: TGTGCCAGCAGTGAAGGCCGACAGGATCTTAGGAATGAGCAGTTCTTC. Translated: CASSEGRQDLRNEQFF.

The J gene is TRBJ1-2, the V gene TRBV6-5; 9 positions agree with TRBD1. With V trimmed by 6 bases and J by 7 bases, 12 bases remained unmatched. The CDR3 covers 15 residues. Germline values: CDR1 MNHEY, CDR2 SVGAGI. The CDR3 protein is CASSRLGTGRVGYTF. The CDR3 coding sequence is TGTGCCAGCAGCCGTTTAGGGACAGGGAGGGTTGGCTACACCTTC.

This chain joins TRBV7-8 and TRBJ1-4, with a tentative D call TRBD1 (5 bases). There are 14 residues in the CDR3. Germline CDR1 is SGHVS and CDR2 is FQNEAQ. With 5 bases removed from V and 8 bases from J, the gap between germline ends came to 15 bases. The CDR3 bases are TGTGCCAGCAGCCTCAGGGAGGGGAACGAAAAACTGTTTTTT. Its translation: CASSLREGNEKLFF.

The chain uses TRBV2 and TRBJ2-7; 7 nucleotides match TRBD2. CDR1 SNHLY and CDR2 FYNNEI come from the germline V gene. V lost 0 bases, J lost 0 bases, and 2 bases stayed unmatched. This CDR3 spans 15 amino acids. For the CDR3, the DNA is TGTGCCAGCAGTGAAGCCTCTAGCGGCTCCTACGAGCAGTACTTC. Its protein is CASSEASSGSYEQYF.

This clone was seen a single time. V usage is TRBV12-3 or TRBV12-4 and J usage is TRBJ1-3, with D hard to call. Trimming left V 6 bases short and J 4 bases short, with 7 bases between. The length of the CDR3 is 12 residues. The CDR3 DNA reads as TGTGCCAGCAGCGCACAGGGAAACACCATATATTTT. Its translation: CASSAQGNTIYF.

The V and J genes are TRBV28 and TRBJ2-2; perhaps TRBD1 as D (6 bases). This CDR3 is built from 14 residues. With 4 bases removed from V and 4 bases from J, the gap between germline ends came to 10 bases. CDR1 is MDHEN, CDR2 SYDVKM, per germline. The CDR3 protein is CASSYRDTTGELFF. DNA for the CDR3: TGTGCCAGCAGTTACCGGGACACCACCGGGGAGCTGTTTTTT.

A single count supports this clone. The genes are TRBV7-3 and TRBJ2-1; 9 nucleotides agree with TRBD2. This CDR3 spans 16 amino acids. V shed 5 bases, J shed 0 bases, and the junction held 5 bases outside the gene matches. The germline V gene encodes CDR1 SGHTA and CDR2 FQGTGA. DNA for the CDR3: TGTGCCAGCAGCAGAGCGGGGGGACCCTCCTACAATGAGCAGTTCTTC. Its translation: CASSRAGGPSYNEQFF.

The rearrangement uses TRBV3-1 (or the pseudogene TRBV3-2) and TRBJ1-1; 8 nucleotides match TRBD1. After removal of 4 bases from V and 9 bases from J, the junction contained 4 bases not matched to a gene. There are 12 residues in the CDR3. The germline CDR1 and CDR2 sequences are LGHDT and YNNKEL (reference sequence). The CDR3 reads CASSRGQGQAFF. CDR3 sequence (DNA): TGTGCCAGCAGCCGAGGACAGGGCCAAGCTTTCTTT.

This clone was observed once. V gene TRBV5-1 combines with J gene TRBJ2-7; D is possibly TRBD1 (6 bases). CDR1 is SGHRS and CDR2 is YFSETQ in the germline V gene. V lost 5 bases to trimming and J lost 1 base, with 10 bases between them. CDR3 length: 13 amino acids. The CDR3 here is CASRSDSSYEQYF. DNA for the CDR3: TGCGCCAGCAGATCGGACAGTTCCTACGAGCAGTACTTC.

In DNA form, the CDR3 reads TGTGCCAGCAGTTACTCGGGGACAGGGATTGAAAAACTGTTTTTT. Amino acids: CASSYSGTGIEKLFF. The chain joins TRBV6-6 to TRBJ1-4, with TRBD1 matching over 9 bases. Trimming cost V 0 bases and J 7 bases; bases outside gene matches: 3. CDR1 MNHNY and CDR2 SVGAGI come from the germline V gene (reference sequence). The CDR3 covers 15 residues.

The genes are TRBV28 and TRBJ1-5; perhaps TRBD1 as D (5 bases). CDR3 length: 15 residues. The V end was cut by 5 bases, the J end by 4 bases, with 15 bases between. Germline V gene data show CDR1 as MDHEN and CDR2 as SYDVKM. The CDR3 here is CASSLAGGPNQPQHF. The CDR3 DNA follows: TGTGCCAGCAGTCTTGCGGGGGGACCTAATCAGCCCCAGCATTTT.